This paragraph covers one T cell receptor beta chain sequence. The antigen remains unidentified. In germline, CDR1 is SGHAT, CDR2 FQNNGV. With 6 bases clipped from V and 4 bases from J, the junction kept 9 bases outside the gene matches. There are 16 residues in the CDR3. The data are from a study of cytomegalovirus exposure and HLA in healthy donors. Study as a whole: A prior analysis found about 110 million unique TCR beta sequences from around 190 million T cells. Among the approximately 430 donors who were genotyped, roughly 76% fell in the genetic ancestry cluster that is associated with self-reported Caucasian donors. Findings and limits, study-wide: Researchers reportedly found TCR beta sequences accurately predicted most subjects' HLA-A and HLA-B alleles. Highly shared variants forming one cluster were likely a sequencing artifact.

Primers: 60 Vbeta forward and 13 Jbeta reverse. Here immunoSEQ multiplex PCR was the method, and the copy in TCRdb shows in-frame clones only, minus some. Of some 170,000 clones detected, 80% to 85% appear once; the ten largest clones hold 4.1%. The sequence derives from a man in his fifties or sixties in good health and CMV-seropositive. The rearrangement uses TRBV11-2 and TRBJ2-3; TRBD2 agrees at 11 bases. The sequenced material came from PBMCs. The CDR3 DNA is TGTGCCAGCAGTTATCTAGCGGGGGGATCTGCAGATACGCAGTATTTT. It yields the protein CASSYLAGGSADTQYF.